This T cell receptor beta chain was recovered during a study of T cells after yellow fever vaccination. At the level of the study: Some fractions had low cell numbers, and these were prepared with SMART-Seq v4 Ultra Low Input.

Germline loops: CDR1 SGHAT, CDR2 FQDESV (reference sequence). CDR3 size: 18 residues. V shed 1 base, J shed 8 bases, and the junction held 13 bases outside the gene matches. Study-wide results and limits: Booster sampling recovered most clones from primary vaccination (nearly 98% CD4, 88% CD8). The secondary response was weaker but peaked faster, day 5 versus 15.

TCRdb reprocessed the 5' RACE reads via MiXCR and lists one record per CDR3 protein. The sample has under 600,000 distinct CDR3 sequences, approximately 13% seen once; the top ten hold more than 13%. This clonotype appeared a few times. No antigen is known for it. The starting material was PBMCs, obtained on the day of the yellow fever booster vaccination. The rearrangement links TRBV11-1 to TRBJ2-1; 11 nucleotides line up with TRBD2. This receptor was taken from a man aged 25-45 years who received the YFV17D yellow fever vaccine. CDR3 sequence reads: CASSLEPLTSGRAHEQFF. In DNA, the CDR3 is TGTGCCAGCAGCTTAGAACCTCTAACTAGCGGGAGAGCCCATGAGCAGTTCTTC.